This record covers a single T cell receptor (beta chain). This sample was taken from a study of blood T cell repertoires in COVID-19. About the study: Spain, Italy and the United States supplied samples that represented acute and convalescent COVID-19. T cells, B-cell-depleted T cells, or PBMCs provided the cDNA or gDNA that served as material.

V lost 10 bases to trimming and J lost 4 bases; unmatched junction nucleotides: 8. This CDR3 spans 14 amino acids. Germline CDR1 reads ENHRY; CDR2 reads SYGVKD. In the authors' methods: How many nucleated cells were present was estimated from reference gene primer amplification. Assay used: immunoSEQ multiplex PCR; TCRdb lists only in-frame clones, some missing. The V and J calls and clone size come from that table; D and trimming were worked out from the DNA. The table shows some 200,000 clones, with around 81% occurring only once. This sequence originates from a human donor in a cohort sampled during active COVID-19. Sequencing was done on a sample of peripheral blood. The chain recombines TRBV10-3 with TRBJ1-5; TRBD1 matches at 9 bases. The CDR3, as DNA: TGTGCCACGCAACAGGGGGCTAGTAATCAGCCCCAGCATTTT. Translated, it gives CATQQGASNQPQHF.